The clone carrying this T cell receptor beta chain was observed a few times. Its specificity is unknown. The sample contains more than one DNA sequence encoding this CDR3. The CDR3 runs to 13 residues. The germline gives CDR1 SEHNR, CDR2 FQNEAQ (reference sequence). Trimming left V 5 bases short and J 3 bases short, with 9 bases between. The data originate from a study of beta chain features in type 1 diabetes. Study-wide results and limits: Researchers caution that PCR might favor shorter templates, equally among patients and controls. For Type 1 diabetes patients, all four CD4+ subsets carried TCRB CDR3s that were moderately but significantly shorter.

The authors reverse transcribed all of the isolated RNA, so sequencing captured expressed TCRB transcripts. Libraries were prepared by immunoSEQ multiplex PCR; TCRdb keeps only in-frame clonotypes and omits some of them. This table holds around 600,000 clones, approximately 13% found once. The receptor was derived from a man in his thirties or forties with type 1 diabetes. The sequencing input was naive CD4+ T cells from blood. The chain links TRBV7-9 to TRBJ2-3; a weak D match, TRBD1 (5 bases). The CDR3 here is CASSPAGTDTQYF. CDR3 in DNA: TGTGCCAGCAGCCCCGCAGGGACAGATACGCAGTATTTT.